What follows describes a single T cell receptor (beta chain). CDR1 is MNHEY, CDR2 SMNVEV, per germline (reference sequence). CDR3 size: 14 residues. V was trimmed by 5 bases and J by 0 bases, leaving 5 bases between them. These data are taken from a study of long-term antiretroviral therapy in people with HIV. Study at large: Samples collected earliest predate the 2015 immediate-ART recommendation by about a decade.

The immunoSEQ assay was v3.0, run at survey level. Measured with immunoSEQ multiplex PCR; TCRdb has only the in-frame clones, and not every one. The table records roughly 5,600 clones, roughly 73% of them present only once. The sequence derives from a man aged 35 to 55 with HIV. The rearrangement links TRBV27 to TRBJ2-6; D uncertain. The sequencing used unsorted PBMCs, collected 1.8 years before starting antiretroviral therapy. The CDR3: CASSTNSGANVLTF. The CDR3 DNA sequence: TGTGCCAGCAGTACTAACTCTGGGGCCAACGTCCTGACTTTC.